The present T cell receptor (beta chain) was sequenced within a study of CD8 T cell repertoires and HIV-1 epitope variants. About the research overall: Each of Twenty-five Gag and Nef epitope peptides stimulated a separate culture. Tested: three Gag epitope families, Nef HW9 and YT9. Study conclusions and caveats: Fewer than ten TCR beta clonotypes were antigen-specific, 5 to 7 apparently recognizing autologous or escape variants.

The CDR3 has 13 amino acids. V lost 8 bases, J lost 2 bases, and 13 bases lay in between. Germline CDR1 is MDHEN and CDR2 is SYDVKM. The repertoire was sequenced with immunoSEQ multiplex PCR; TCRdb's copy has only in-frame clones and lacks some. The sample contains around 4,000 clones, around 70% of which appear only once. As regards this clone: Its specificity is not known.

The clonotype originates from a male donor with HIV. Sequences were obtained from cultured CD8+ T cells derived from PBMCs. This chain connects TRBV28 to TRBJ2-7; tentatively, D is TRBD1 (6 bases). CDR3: CASARTVPYEQYF. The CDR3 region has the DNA TGTGCCAGCGCCAGGACAGTTCCCTACGAGCAGTACTTC.